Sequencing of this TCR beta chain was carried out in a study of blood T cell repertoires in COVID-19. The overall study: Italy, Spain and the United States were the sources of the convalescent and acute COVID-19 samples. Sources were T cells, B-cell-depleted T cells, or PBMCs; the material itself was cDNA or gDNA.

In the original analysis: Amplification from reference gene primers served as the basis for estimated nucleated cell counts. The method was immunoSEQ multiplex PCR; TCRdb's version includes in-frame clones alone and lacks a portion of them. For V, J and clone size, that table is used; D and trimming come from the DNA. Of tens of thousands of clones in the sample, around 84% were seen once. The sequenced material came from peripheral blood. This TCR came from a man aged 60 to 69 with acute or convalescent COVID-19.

This CDR3 reads CASSLWGETNEKLFF. The DNA for the CDR3 is TGTGCCAGCAGTTTATGGGGGGAAACTAATGAAAAACTGTTTTTT. The genes are TRBV27 and TRBJ1-4, with D possibly matching TRBD1 (5 bases). V was trimmed by 1 base and J by 1 base, leaving 7 bases between them. Per the germline V gene, CDR1 is MNHEY and CDR2 is SMNVEV (reference sequence). The CDR3 runs 15 residues.